The rows below give T cell receptor beta chains drawn from one sample of a study of shared clonotypes between healthy human individuals. Sequencing used immunoSEQ multiplex PCR; TCRdb keeps in-frame clones, though not all of them. The table shows roughly 2.6 million clones, with around 90% occurring only once. Sequencing used naive CD4+ T cells sorted from blood. These receptors originate from a man between 18 and 29 years old in good health. Each CDR3 is given with its conserved first and last residue. The order of the fields is J gene, V gene, CDR3 protein.

TRBJ2-7	TRBV6-6	CASSSSTAAYEQYF
TRBJ2-7	TRBV6-5	CASSYSAGLYEQYF
TRBJ2-5	TRBV5-1	CASSLSGPRGETQYF
TRBJ2-1	TRBV5-1	CASSLAGQGTSSYNEQFF
TRBJ2-2	TRBV7-2	CASSLERLAGGGTGELFF
TRBJ2-6	TRBV5-6	CASNHGSDRGSAGANVLTF
TRBJ1-5	TRBV5-5	CASSLGQGLNQPQHF
TRBJ1-1	TRBV5-5	CASSLGYGGAEAFF
TRBJ1-2	TRBV10-3	CAISDGAGYTF
TRBJ2-7	TRBV5-5	CASSLEGQLREQYF
TRBJ2-7	TRBV6-1	CASRTSQFYEQYF
TRBJ1-2	TRBV7-2	CASSLNRGLNYGYTF